This TCR beta chain was documented in a study of blood T cells in healthy people across ages. This CDR3 has 17 amino acids. Trimming removed 0 bases from V and 0 bases from J, with 14 bases in between. CDR1 and CDR2 (germline): MGHRA, YSYEKL. Alongside a J-beta primer mix, a sample-barcoded 5' primer served in a second PCR lasting about 7 to 11 cycles. Using its own MiXCR run on the 5' RACE reads, TCRdb lists one record per CDR3 protein. Among about 1.4 million distinct CDR3 sequences listed, roughly 60% were seen once. This clonotype originated in a man between 18 and 29 years old in good health. The chain carries TRBV4-1 and TRBJ2-5; D is possibly TRBD2 (7 bases). The sequenced sample consisted of blood. CDR3 coding DNA: TGCGCCAGCAGCCAAGATAGTTGGGGGGGCTACCAAGAGACCCAGTACTTC. This gives the protein CASSQDSWGGYQETQYF.